Following are 21 T cell receptor beta chains from one sample sequenced in a study of OX40 agonist ivuxolimab in advanced cancers. Assay: immunoSEQ multiplex PCR; the TCRdb copy retains only in-frame clones and omits some. The sample lists around 70,000 clones, about 85% seen once, with roughly 4% in the top ten. The source material was CD4+ or CD8+ T cells sorted from blood, sampled in a trial of the OX40 agonist ivuxolimab. The source of these receptors is an adult with an advanced solid tumor such as melanoma, head and neck, liver or kidney cancer.

The J gene is TRBJ1-4, the V gene TRBV5-1, with a possible D match to TRBD1 (5 bases). Trimming pared 4 bases from V and 8 bases from J, leaving 24 bases between. Germline CDR1 is SGHRS and CDR2 is YFSETQ. The CDR3 loop spans 17 amino acids. The DNA for the CDR3 is TGCGCCAGCAGCCTGGAGGGGCAGGGCGTCGTAAGGGAAAAACTGTTTTTT. Amino acids: CASSLEGQGVVREKLFF.

This chain connects TRBV7-8 to TRBJ1-5, with TRBD1 identical over 9 bases. V trimming: 2 bases; J trimming: 2 bases; junction bases outside the gene matches: 7. Germline CDR1 reads SGHVS; CDR2 reads FQNEAQ. The length of the CDR3 is 17 residues. The CDR3 DNA is TGTGCCAGCAGCTTAAGGGACAGGGTGGGGGGCAATCAGCCCCAGCATTTT. Its translation: CASSLRDRVGGNQPQHF.

This clone was seen only a few times. The genes are TRBV7-2 and TRBJ1-6; 7 positions match TRBD1. The junction had 5 bases not matched to a gene; V was cut back by 0 bases and J by 9 bases. Germline CDR1 is SGHTA and CDR2 is FQGNSA. This CDR3 contains 15 residues. In nucleotides, the CDR3 is TGTGCCAGCAGCTTAGCGACAGGGAAAGGTTCACCCCTCCACTTT. Its translation: CASSLATGKGSPLHF.

This sequence joins TRBV27 and TRBJ1-1, with 8 bases that match TRBD1. With 10 bases clipped from V and 7 bases from J, the junction kept 5 bases outside the gene matches. Germline CDR1 is MNHEY and CDR2 is SMNVEV (reference sequence). The length of the CDR3 is 11 residues. The CDR3 bases are TGTGCCACCAGGGGGCGAGATGAAGCTTTCTTT. This codes for CATRGRDEAFF.

The V call is TRBV19, the J call TRBJ2-1, with 10 bases fitting TRBD2. The CDR3 has 16 residues. Trimming took 4 bases from V and 4 from J; bases not matched to a gene: 7. CDR1 and CDR2 (germline): LNHDA, SQIVND (reference sequence). Here the CDR3 reads CASSTPGLARYNEQFF. The CDR3 DNA reads as TGTGCCAGTAGTACACCGGGACTAGCGAGGTACAATGAGCAGTTCTTC.

This clone was counted a single time. The rearrangement joins TRBV5-1 to TRBJ2-7; D is uncertain. CDR1 and CDR2 (germline): SGHRS, YFSETQ. Trimming removed 3 bases at V and 1 base at J, with 11 bases between. The CDR3 extends over 14 amino acids. The CDR3 here is CASSSLMGSYEQYF. The CDR3 coding sequence is TGCGCCAGCAGCTCCCTAATGGGATCCTACGAGCAGTACTTC.

This rearrangement joins TRBV10-3 to TRBJ2-1; possibly TRBD1 or TRBD2 for D (5 bases each). Germline V gives CDR1 ENHRY, CDR2 SYGVKD. The CDR3 has 13 amino acids. Trimming removed 9 bases from V and 9 bases from J, with 18 bases in between. CDR3 protein: CAISGTEVGEQFF. CDR3 nucleotide sequence: TGTGCCATATCCGGGACCGAGGTCGGTGAGCAGTTCTTC.

The rearrangement uses TRBV6-1 and TRBJ1-6; tentatively, D is TRBD1 (5 bases). This CDR3 contains 15 residues. V gave up 5 bases and J gave up 5 bases, with 13 bases separating them. Germline CDR1 is MNHNS and CDR2 is SASEGT. CDR3 residues: CASSLLDTHNSPLHF. As DNA, the CDR3 is TGTGCCAGCAGTCTTCTGGACACCCATAATTCACCCCTCCACTTT.

This chain connects TRBV27 to TRBJ1-1; D perhaps matches TRBD1 (6 bases). V dropped 0 bases and J dropped 0 bases, with 11 bases sitting between them. The CDR3 covers 16 residues. The V gene's germline CDR1 is MNHEY and CDR2 SMNVEV (reference sequence). The CDR3 protein is CASSLSSGTLNTEAFF. The CDR3 DNA reads TGTGCCAGCAGTTTATCTTCCGGGACATTGAACACTGAAGCTTTCTTT.

In its sample, this clone was seen a few times. This sequence joins TRBV4-1 and TRBJ2-1; the D gene is possibly TRBD2 (6 bases). Germline V gene sequence: CDR1 MGHRA, CDR2 YSYEKL. With 2 bases removed from V and 8 bases from J, the gap between germline ends came to 16 bases. The CDR3 runs to 15 residues. The CDR3 sequence is CASSQPTAGRYEQFF. CDR3 nucleotides: TGCGCCAGCAGCCAACCAACAGCAGGGAGGTATGAGCAGTTCTTC.

The CDR3 sequence is CASSLRAGTEKLFF. CDR3 bases: TGCGCCAGCAGCTTGAGGGCAGGAACTGAAAAACTGTTTTTT. The V gene is TRBV5-1, the J gene TRBJ1-4; unclear D gene. CDR1 and CDR2 (germline): SGHRS, YFSETQ. The CDR3 sequence is 14 residues long. The ends were cut back, 1 base at V and 7 bases at J, with 11 bases in the middle.

The chain joins TRBV30 to TRBJ1-4; D remains unclear. The V and J ends lost 0 bases and 8 bases respectively, with 4 bases between them. The CDR3 covers 11 residues. Germline-derived CDR1 and CDR2 are GTSNPN and SVGIG (reference sequence). The CDR3 DNA follows: TGTGCCTGGAGTGTAGGGGAAAAACTGTTTTTT. This gives the protein CAWSVGEKLFF.

This chain connects TRBV11-2 to TRBJ2-2; 9 bases map to TRBD1. This CDR3 spans 13 amino acids. Trimming removed 5 bases from V and 9 bases from J; junction bases left unmatched: 4. CDR1 SGHAT and CDR2 FQNNGV come from the germline V gene. The DNA for the CDR3 is TGTGCCAGCAGCGGGACAGGGTGGAGGGAGCTGTTTTTT. Translation gives CASSGTGWRELFF. Using reference TRBV11-2 and TRBJ2-2 for the parts outside the CDR3, the full variable domain is EAGVAQSPRYKIIEKRQSVAFWCNPISGHATLYWYQQILGQGPKLLIQFQNNGVVDDSQLPKDRFSAERLKGVDSTLKIQPAKLEDSAVYLCASSGTGWRELFFGEGSRLTVL.

This chain joins TRBV4-2 and TRBJ2-2, with 7 nucleotides matching TRBD2. The CDR3 sequence is 18 residues long. Germline V gene data show CDR1 as LGHNA and CDR2 as YNFKEQ. After removal of 4 bases from V and 2 bases from J, the junction contained 13 bases not matched to a gene. The CDR3 loop reads CASSLREVSGINTGELFF. In DNA form, the CDR3 reads TGTGCCAGCAGCCTCAGGGAGGTCAGCGGGATAAACACCGGGGAGCTGTTTTTT.

The V call is TRBV27, the J call TRBJ1-6; D ambiguous. V was pared by 4 bases and J by 8 bases, with 21 bases between. CDR1 and CDR2 from the germline V gene are MNHEY and SMNVEV (reference sequence). The CDR3 is 17 amino acids. CDR3 protein: CASSSEGPRPRYSPLHF. CDR3 nucleotides: TGTGCCAGCAGTTCAGAAGGCCCCCGTCCGCGATATTCACCCCTCCACTTT.

The rearrangement links TRBV15 to TRBJ1-5; D might be TRBD1 (5 bases). CDR3 size: 13 residues. Germline values: CDR1 LNHNV, CDR2 YYDKDF (reference sequence). Trimming shortened V by 4 bases and J by 5 bases, and 9 bases separated the two germline ends. CDR3 in DNA: TGTGCCACCAGCATCCGGGGGGATCAGCCCCAGCATTTT. This codes for CATSIRGDQPQHF.

The CDR3 DNA reads TGCGCCAGCAGCTCCCGGGACTTTAGATACGAGCAGTACTTC. Amino acid sequence: CASSSRDFRYEQYF. The V call is TRBV5-1, the J call TRBJ2-7; perhaps TRBD2 as D (6 bases). This CDR3 comprises 14 residues. V was shortened by 3 bases and J by 4 bases, with 14 bases between the two germline ends. From germline, CDR1 is SGHRS and CDR2 YFSETQ.

The chain joins TRBV6-5 to TRBJ2-5, with 9 bases fitting TRBD1. V lost 6 bases to trimming and J lost 2 bases; unmatched junction nucleotides: 7. Germline V CDR1 and CDR2: MNHEY, SVGAGI. The CDR3 runs to 15 residues. CDR3 loop: CASSLGQGRQETQYF. CDR3 bases: TGTGCCAGCAGCCTAGGACAGGGGCGTCAAGAGACCCAGTACTTC.

The J gene is TRBJ1-2, the V gene TRBV19; D possibly corresponds to TRBD1 (5 bases). The CDR3 length is 14 residues. Trimming left V 5 bases short and J 0 bases short, with 10 bases between. Germline V gene data show CDR1 as LNHDA and CDR2 as SQIVND (reference sequence). CDR3 sequence (DNA): TGTGCCAGTAGTGGGGCGGAAGCTAACTATGGCTACACCTTC. It codes for CASSGAEANYGYTF.

This rearrangement joins TRBV28 to TRBJ1-5; 8 nucleotides line up with TRBD1. The CDR3 extends over 17 amino acids. The trim removed 6 bases at V and 3 bases at J, leaving 13 bases unmatched. The V gene's germline CDR1 is MDHEN and CDR2 SYDVKM. The CDR3 nucleotides are TGTGCCAGCAGGCCAAAGGGGACAGGTTACTACAATCAGCCCCAGCATTTT. Translated: CASRPKGTGYYNQPQHF.

J is TRBJ2-5 and V is TRBV5-1, with no clear D. Trimming pared 0 bases from V and 3 bases from J, leaving 9 bases between. This CDR3 is built from 14 residues. CDR1 SGHRS and CDR2 YFSETQ come from the germline V gene. This CDR3 is CASSLDGVKETQYF. CDR3 DNA: TGCGCCAGCAGCTTGGATGGGGTAAAAGAGACCCAGTACTTC.